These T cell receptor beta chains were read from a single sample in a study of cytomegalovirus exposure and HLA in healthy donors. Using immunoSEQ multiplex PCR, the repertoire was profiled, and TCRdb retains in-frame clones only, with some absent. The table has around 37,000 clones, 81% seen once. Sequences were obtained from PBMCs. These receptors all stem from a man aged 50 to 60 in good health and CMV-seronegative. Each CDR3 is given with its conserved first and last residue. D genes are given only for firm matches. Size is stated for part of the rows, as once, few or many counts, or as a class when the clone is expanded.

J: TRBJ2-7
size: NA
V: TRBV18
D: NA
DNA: TGTGCCAGCTCACCAGGACAGACCTACGAGCAGTACTTC
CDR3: CASSPGQTYEQYF

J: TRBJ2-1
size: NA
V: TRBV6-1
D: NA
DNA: TGTGCCAGCACCCCAGGGTTCTCGAGGCTCAATGAGCAGTTCTTC
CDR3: CASTPGFSRLNEQFF

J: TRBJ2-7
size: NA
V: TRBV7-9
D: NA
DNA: TGTTCCAGCAGCTTAGCGAGCACGGAGCAGTACTTC
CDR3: CSSSLASTEQYF

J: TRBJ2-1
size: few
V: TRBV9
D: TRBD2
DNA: TGTGCCAGCAGCGCGGGGGGGAATGAGCAGTTCTTC
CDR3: CASSAGGNEQFF

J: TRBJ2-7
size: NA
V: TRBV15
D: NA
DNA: TGTGCCACCAGCAGAGTAGACGCCCGGGGTAAGCAGTACTTC
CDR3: CATSRVDARGKQYF

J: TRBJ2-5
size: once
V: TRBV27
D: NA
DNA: TGTACCTCCCGGGGACTGGCGCGTGGGGAGACCCAGTACTTC
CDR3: CTSRGLARGETQYF

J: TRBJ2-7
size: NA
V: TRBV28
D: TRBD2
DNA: TGTGCCAGCAAGACTAGCGGGCTTCACGAGCAGTACTTC
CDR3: CASKTSGLHEQYF

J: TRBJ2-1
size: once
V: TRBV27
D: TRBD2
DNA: TGTGCCAGCAGCCTAGCGGGAGTGGGCAATGAGCAGTTCTTC
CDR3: CASSLAGVGNEQFF

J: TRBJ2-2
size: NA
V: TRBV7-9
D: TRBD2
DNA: TGTTCCAGCAGCTTATCTGAGCGGGGGAACACCGGGGAGCTGTTTTTT
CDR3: CSSSLSERGNTGELFF

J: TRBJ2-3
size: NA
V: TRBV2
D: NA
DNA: TGTGCCAGGAGGACTTTCGGAACAGATACGCAGTATTTT
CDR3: CARRTFGTDTQYF

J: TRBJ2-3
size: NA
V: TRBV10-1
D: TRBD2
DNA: TGCGCCAGCGGGTCTAGCGGAATTTTTCTCACAGATACGCAGTATTTT
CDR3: CASGSSGIFLTDTQYF

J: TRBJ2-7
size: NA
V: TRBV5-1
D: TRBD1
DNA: TGCGCCAGCAGCCCCACTTGGACAGGGGAGGACCAGTACTTC
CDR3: CASSPTWTGEDQYF

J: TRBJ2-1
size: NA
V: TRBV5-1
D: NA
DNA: TGCGCCAGCAGCGGGGGAGGTCCCCCCGGGCAGTTCTTC
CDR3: CASSGGGPPGQFF

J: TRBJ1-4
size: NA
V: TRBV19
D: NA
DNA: TGTGCCAGCCTCCCCCGGGGGGCAAATGAAAAACTGTTTTTT
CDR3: CASLPRGANEKLFF

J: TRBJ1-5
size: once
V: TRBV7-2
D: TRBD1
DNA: TGTGCCAGCAGCTCCCAGGGGGGATCACATCAGCCCCAGCATTTT
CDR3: CASSSQGGSHQPQHF

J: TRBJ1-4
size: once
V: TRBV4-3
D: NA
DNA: TGCGCCAGCAGCCAAGATTCCGGCCGACAGTCTAATGAAAAACTGTTTTTT
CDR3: CASSQDSGRQSNEKLFF

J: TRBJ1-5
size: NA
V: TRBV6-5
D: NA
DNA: TGTGCCAGCAGTTACGACCACAGGGGCAATCAGCCCCAGCATTTT
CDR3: CASSYDHRGNQPQHF

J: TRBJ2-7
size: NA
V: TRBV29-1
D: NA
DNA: TGCAGCGTCAAGGACTGGAGCTACGAGCAGTACTTC
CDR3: CSVKDWSYEQYF

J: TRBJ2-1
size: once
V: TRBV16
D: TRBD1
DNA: TGTGCCAGCAGCCACGGACAGGGGCCTTACAATGAGCAGTTCTTC
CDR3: CASSHGQGPYNEQFF

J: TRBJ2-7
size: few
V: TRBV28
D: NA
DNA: TGTGCCAGCAGGGAAGTAGCGTTCTACGAGCAGTACTTC
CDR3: CASREVAFYEQYF

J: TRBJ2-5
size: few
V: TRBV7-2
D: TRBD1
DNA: TGTGCCAGCAGCTCCTCGGACAGGGGCCAAGAGACCCAGTACTTC
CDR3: CASSSSDRGQETQYF

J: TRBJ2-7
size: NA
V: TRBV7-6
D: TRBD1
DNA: TGTGCCAGCAGCGGGTGGGACAGGGTAGACGAGCAGTACTTC
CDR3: CASSGWDRVDEQYF

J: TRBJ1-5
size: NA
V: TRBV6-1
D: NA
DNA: TGTGCCAGCAGTGAAGGCGGCCAGCATTTT
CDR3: CASSEGGQHF

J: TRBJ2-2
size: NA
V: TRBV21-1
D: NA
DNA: TGTGCCAGCAGCAAGGGACAGCTAAGGACTAGCGGAGAGAAGACCGGGGAGCTGTTTTTT
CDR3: CASSKGQLRTSGEKTGELFF

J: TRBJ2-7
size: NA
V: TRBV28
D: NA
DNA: TGTGCCAGCAGTTTATGGGACTCACGTTCCGAGCAGTACTTC
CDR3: CASSLWDSRSEQYF

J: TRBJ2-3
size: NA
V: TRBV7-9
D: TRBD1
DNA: TGTGCCAGCAGCTTAGTTTTTGGACAGGGGGGAGATACGCAGTATTTT
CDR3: CASSLVFGQGGDTQYF

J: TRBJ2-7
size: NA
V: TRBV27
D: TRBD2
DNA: TGTGCCAGCAGCACCCGGGAGCGGGGGATCTACGAGCAGTACTTC
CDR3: CASSTRERGIYEQYF

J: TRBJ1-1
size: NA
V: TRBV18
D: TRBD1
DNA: TGTGCCAGCTCAGTTGGGACAGGTTCCTTGAACACTGAAGCTTTCTTT
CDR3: CASSVGTGSLNTEAFF

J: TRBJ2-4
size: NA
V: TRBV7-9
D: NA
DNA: TGTGCCAGCAGCACCAGCATCACCCGGGACATTCAGTACTTC
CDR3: CASSTSITRDIQYF

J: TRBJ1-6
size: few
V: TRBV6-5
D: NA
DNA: TGTGCCAGCAGCCCAGGCTCCTATAATTCACCCCTCCACTTT
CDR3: CASSPGSYNSPLHF

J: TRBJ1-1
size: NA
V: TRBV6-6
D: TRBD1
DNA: TGTGCCAGCAGCCGACAGGGGATCGATAGCACTGAAGCTTTCTTT
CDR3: CASSRQGIDSTEAFF

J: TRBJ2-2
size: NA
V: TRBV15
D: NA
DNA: TGTGCCACCAGCAGAGATAGAGGACAGGGGGAGCTGTTTTTT
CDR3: CATSRDRGQGELFF

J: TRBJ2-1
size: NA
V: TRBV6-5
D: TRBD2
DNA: TGTGCCAGCAGTGTACTAGCGGGGGGGTACAATGAGCAGTTCTTC
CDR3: CASSVLAGGYNEQFF

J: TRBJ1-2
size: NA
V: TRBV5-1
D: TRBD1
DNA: TGCGCCAGCAGCTTGGAGGTCGCAGGGGGTGGCTACACCTTC
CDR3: CASSLEVAGGGYTF

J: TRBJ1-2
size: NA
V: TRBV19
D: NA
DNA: TGTGCCAGTAGTATCCTATTTGCAGGGAACTATGGCTACACCTTC
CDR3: CASSILFAGNYGYTF

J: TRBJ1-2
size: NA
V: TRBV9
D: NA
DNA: TGTGCCAGCAGTGCGTCCAGGGGCCAGGGTAACTATGGCTACACCTTC
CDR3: CASSASRGQGNYGYTF

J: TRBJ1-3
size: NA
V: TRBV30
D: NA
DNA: TGCCAGGGGATTTTTGGAAACACCATATATTTT
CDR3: CQGIFGNTIYF

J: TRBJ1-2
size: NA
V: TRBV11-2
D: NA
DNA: TGTGCCAGCAACATAATGGCGGTGATCTATGGCTACACCTTC
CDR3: CASNIMAVIYGYTF

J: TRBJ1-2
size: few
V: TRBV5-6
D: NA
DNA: TGTGCCAGCAGAGGACCCAGGGAATCAAGGGGTGGCTACACCTTC
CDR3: CASRGPRESRGGYTF

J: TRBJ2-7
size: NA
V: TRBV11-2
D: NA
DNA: TGTGCCAGCAGCTACAGTCTGGGGGCCAACGAGCAGTACTTC
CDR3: CASSYSLGANEQYF

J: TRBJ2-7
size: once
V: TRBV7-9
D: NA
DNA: TGTGCCAGCAGCTTAGTTACCAGGTCGGCCTACGAGCAGTACTTC
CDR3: CASSLVTRSAYEQYF

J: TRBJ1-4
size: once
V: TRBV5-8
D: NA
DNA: TGTGCCAGCAGCTTGACAGGGATTGAGGAAAAACTGTTTTTT
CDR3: CASSLTGIEEKLFF

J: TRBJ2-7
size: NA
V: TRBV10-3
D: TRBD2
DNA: TGTGCCATCAGTGAGACTAGCGGGGGGGCGGGTGAGCAGTACTTC
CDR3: CAISETSGGAGEQYF